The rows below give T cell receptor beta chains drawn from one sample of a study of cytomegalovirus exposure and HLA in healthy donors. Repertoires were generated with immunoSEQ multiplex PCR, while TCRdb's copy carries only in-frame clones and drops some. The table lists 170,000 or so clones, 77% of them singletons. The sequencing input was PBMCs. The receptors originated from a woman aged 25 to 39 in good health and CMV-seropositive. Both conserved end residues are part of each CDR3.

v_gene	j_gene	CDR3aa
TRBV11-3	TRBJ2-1	CASSSTSREGPRNEQFF
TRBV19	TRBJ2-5	CASRETGGEETQYF
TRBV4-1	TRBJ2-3	CASSQEARAGGRIDTQYF
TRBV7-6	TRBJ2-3	CASSISGSTDTQYF
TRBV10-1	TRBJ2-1	CASSESAGVINEQFF
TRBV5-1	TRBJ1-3	CASSLSGGQSSGNTIYF
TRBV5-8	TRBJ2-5	CASSRSGSRQETQYF
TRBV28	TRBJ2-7	CASSNLREEQYF
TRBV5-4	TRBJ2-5	CASSFSSGSGETQYF
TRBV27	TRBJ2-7	CASSSSPRTYEQYF
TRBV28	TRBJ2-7	CASSLPSGIYEQYF
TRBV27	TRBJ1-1	CASSFKQAPTEAFF
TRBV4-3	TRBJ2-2	CASSQGLAGPNTGELFF
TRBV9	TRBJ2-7	CASSGPRDREYEQYF
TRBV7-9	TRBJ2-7	CASSSWTSGLVGEQYF
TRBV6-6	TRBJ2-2	CASNFGGSGELFF
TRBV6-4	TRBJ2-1	CASSEVAGETGNEQFF
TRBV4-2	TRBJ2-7	CASSQGDSGRFPSYEQYF
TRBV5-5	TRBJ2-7	CASSLAVSYEQYF
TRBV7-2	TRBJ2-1	CASSLSRNNEQFF
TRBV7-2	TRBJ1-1	CASSWDRGTEAFF
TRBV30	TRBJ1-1	CAWSGPRGVTEAFF